The present T cell receptor beta chain was sequenced within a study of cytomegalovirus exposure and HLA in healthy donors. Amplification used 60 Vbeta primers and 13 Jbeta primers. TCRdb's copy holds only in-frame clones and misses some; the assay was immunoSEQ multiplex PCR. Of about 130,000 clones in the sample, around a tenth were seen once. Germline V CDR1 and CDR2: LNHNV, YYDKDF (reference sequence). Losses at the gene ends were 8 bases for V and 10 bases for J; bases not matched to a gene: 5. This CDR3 has 11 amino acids. Input material: PBMCs. The receptor was isolated from a man aged 45-65 years in good health and CMV-seronegative. The genes are TRBV15 and TRBJ2-1, with 7 bases lining up with TRBD2. CDR3 sequence: CATWTRGEQFF. The DNA of the CDR3 is TGTGCCACCTGGACTAGAGGCGAGCAGTTCTTC.